Listed here are 14 T cell receptor beta chains from one sample, sequenced in a study of CD8+CD57+ T cells in acquired aplastic anemia. For CDR3 and TCR beta VDJ profiling, genomic DNA was the template used. TCRdb ran MiXCR on the reads and lists one entry per CDR3 protein. The data contain about 98,000 distinct CDR3 sequences, roughly two thirds of them singletons. Patients picked for sequencing had shown CD8+CD57+ cell expansion detected by flow cytometry. Sequences were obtained from sorted CD4+, CD8+, or CD8+CD57+ T cells (not recorded which) from PBMCs. Receptor source: a human donor with aplastic anemia.

Concerning this clonotype itself: The conserved phenylalanine or tryptophan is not found at the CDR3 terminus, so this likely reflects a read error. The chain carries TRBV6-1 and TRBJ2-7; D ambiguous. There are 14 residues in the CDR3. Germline CDR1 reads MNHNS; CDR2 reads SASEGT. Trimming shortened V by 6 bases and J by 6 bases, and 18 bases separated the two germline ends. The CDR3 here is CASSSPQRPSEQYS. The CDR3 bases are TGTGCCAGCAGCTCACCGCAGCGCCCCTCCGAGCAGTACTCC.

This clonotype was seen only a few times. J is TRBJ1-1 and V is TRBV19, with D possibly being TRBD1 (5 bases). The CDR3 is 13 residues long. Germline values: CDR1 LNHDA, CDR2 SQIVND (reference sequence). The V end lost 3 bases, the J end lost 3 bases, and 8 bases lay between the germline ends. The CDR3, as DNA: TGTGCCAGTAGTATGAGACAGCACACTGAAGCTTTCTTT. Amino acids: CASSMRQHTEAFF.

This clonotype occurred a few times. V gene TRBV20-1 combines with J gene TRBJ2-3, with D tentatively TRBD1 or TRBD2 (7 bases each). Germline CDR1 and CDR2: DFQATT and SNEGSKA (reference sequence). The V end was cut by 2 bases, the J end by 6 bases, with 12 bases between. This CDR3 region has 13 residues. CDR3 sequence: CSARQGGSDTQYF. CDR3 nucleotides: TGCAGTGCTAGACAGGGGGGGTCGGATACGCAGTATTTT.

In regard to this clonotype: A junction boundary mismatches the germline segment, possibly from a read error. The chain couples TRBV7-7 to TRBJ2-7; no clear D. The CDR3 length is 17 residues. CDR1 SSHAT and CDR2 FNYEAQ come from the germline V gene (reference sequence). CDR3: CASSFAVPWFWGYEQYF. The DNA of the CDR3 is TGTGCTAGCAGCTTCGCTGTGCCCTGGTTTTGGGGCTACGAGCAGTACTTC.

The sample holds a few counts of this clonotype. The rearrangement joins TRBV14 to TRBJ2-5; D remains ambiguous. The CDR3 length is 12 residues. The germline V gene has CDR1 SGHDN and CDR2 FVKESK. V gave up 4 bases and J gave up 4 bases, with 7 bases separating them. The CDR3 region has the DNA TGTGCCAGCAGCCGTCTGGTAGAGACCCAGTACTTC. It is translated as CASSRLVETQYF.

This chain uses TRBV5-1 with TRBJ1-1; 7 nucleotides align to TRBD1. CDR1 and CDR2 (germline): SGHRS, YFSETQ. V lost 4 bases, J lost 0 bases, and 12 bases stayed unmatched. This CDR3 region has 17 residues. CDR3 in amino acids: CASSLLGQSFMNTEAFF. DNA of the CDR3: TGCGCCAGCAGCCTGTTGGGACAGAGCTTCATGAACACTGAAGCTTTCTTT.

The V gene is TRBV10-3, the J gene TRBJ1-1; D uncertain. CDR3 length: 15 amino acids. V gave up 0 bases and J gave up 2 bases, with 10 bases separating them. CDR1 is ENHRY, CDR2 SYGVKD, per germline. The CDR3 DNA is TGTGCCATCAGTGAGTCCCGGGCGGGCAACACTGAAGCTTTCTTT. It translates to CAISESRAGNTEAFF.

This chain connects TRBV7-3 to TRBJ2-2, with 12 positions matching TRBD2. This CDR3 comprises 17 residues. The germline V gene encodes CDR1 SGHTA and CDR2 FQGTGA. The V segment lost 5 bases and the J segment 4 bases; nucleotides outside the gene matches: 8. CDR3 loop: CASSPWTSGVVTGELFF. The CDR3 DNA reads as TGTGCCAGCAGCCCCTGGACTAGCGGGGTAGTCACCGGGGAGCTGTTTTTT.

This clonotype showed up many times. This sequence joins TRBV20-1 and TRBJ1-2, with 7 bases lining up with TRBD1. The V and J ends lost 4 bases and 4 bases, in that order; junction bases with no gene match: 12. The CDR3 is 15 amino acids. CDR1 DFQATT and CDR2 SNEGSKA come from the germline V gene (reference sequence). The CDR3 reads CSAIGQDHSSYGYTF. The DNA for the CDR3 is TGCAGTGCTATAGGACAGGATCATTCCTCCTATGGCTACACCTTC.

This clonotype appeared a single time. This CDR3 reads CASTTSAVASTDTQYF. As DNA, the CDR3 is TGTGCCAGCACTACGAGTGCGGTAGCTAGCACAGATACGCAGTATTTT. The V call is TRBV11-2, the J call TRBJ2-3, with D unclear. V gave up 7 bases and J gave up 0 bases, with 17 bases separating them. The CDR3 is 16 residues long. Germline-derived CDR1 and CDR2 are SGHAT and FQNNGV.

This clonotype occurred many times. The genes are TRBV6-5 and TRBJ2-2, with unresolved D. Trimming took off 2 bases at V and 5 bases at J, with 9 bases between the two ends. Germline V gene data show CDR1 as MNHEY and CDR2 as SVGAGI. The CDR3 has 14 amino acids. The CDR3 here is CASSYVPITGELFF. For the CDR3, the DNA is TGTGCCAGCAGTTACGTTCCGATAACCGGGGAGCTGTTTTTT.

This chain connects TRBV25-1 to TRBJ2-7, with D unclear. Trimming removed 6 bases at V and 0 bases at J, with 9 bases between. The length of the CDR3 is 13 residues. Per the germline V gene, CDR1 is MGHDK and CDR2 is SYGVNS. The CDR3 region is CASRDKSSYEQYF. The CDR3, as DNA: TGTGCCAGCAGAGACAAGAGCTCCTACGAGCAGTACTTC.

The rearrangement links TRBV7-9 to TRBJ2-5; no firm D call. This CDR3 contains 15 residues. Deletions cut 8 bases from V and 5 bases from J, with 21 bases between. Germline loops: CDR1 SEHNR, CDR2 FQNEAQ (reference sequence). This chain's CDR3 is CASEKVAVPRETQYF. In DNA form, the CDR3 reads TGTGCCAGCGAAAAGGTGGCGGTTCCGAGGGAGACCCAGTACTTC.

V gene TRBV10-3 combines with J gene TRBJ1-1, with unresolved D. The germline CDR1 and CDR2 sequences are ENHRY and SYGVKD. V shed 5 bases and J shed 5 bases, with 15 bases lying between them. The CDR3 has 14 residues. The CDR3 nucleotides are TGTGCCATCAGTCAAGCCTTGAGTGGGACTGAAGCTTTCTTT. It yields the protein CAISQALSGTEAFF.